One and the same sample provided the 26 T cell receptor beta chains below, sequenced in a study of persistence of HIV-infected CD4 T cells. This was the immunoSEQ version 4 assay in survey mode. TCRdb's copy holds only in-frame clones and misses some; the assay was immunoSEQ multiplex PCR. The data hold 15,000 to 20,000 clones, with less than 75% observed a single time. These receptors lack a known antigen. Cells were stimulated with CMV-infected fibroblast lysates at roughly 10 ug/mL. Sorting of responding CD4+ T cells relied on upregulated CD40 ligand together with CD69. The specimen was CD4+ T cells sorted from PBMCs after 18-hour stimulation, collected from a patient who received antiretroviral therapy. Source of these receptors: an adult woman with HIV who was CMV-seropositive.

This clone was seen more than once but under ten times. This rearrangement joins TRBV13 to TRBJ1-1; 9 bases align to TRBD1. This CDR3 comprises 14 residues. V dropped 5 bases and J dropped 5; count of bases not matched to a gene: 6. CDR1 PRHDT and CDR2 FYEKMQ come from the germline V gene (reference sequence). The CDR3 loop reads CASSPTGGWTEAFF. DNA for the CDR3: TGTGCCAGCAGCCCTACAGGGGGCTGGACTGAAGCTTTCTTT.

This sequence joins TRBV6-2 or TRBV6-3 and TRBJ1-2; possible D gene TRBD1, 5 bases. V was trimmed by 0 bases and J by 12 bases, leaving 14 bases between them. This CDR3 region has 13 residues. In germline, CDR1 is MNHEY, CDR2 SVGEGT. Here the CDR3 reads CASSYSPGRSHTF. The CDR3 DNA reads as TGTGCCAGCAGTTACTCGCCGGGACGGAGCCACACCTTC.

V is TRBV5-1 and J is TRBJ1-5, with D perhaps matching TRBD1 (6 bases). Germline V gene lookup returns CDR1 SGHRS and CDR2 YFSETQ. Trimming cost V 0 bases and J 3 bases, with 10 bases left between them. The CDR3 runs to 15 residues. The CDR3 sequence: CASSLEGGSNQPQHF. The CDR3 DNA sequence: TGCGCCAGCAGCTTGGAGGGGGGCTCCAATCAGCCCCAGCATTTT.

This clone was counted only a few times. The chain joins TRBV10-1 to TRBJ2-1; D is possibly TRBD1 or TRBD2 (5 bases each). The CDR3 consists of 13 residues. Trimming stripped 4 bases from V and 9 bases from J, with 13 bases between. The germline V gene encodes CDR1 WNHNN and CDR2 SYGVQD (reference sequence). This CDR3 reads CASSGLGRGEQFF. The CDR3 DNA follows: TGCGCCAGCAGTGGTCTGGGACGGGGTGAGCAGTTCTTC.

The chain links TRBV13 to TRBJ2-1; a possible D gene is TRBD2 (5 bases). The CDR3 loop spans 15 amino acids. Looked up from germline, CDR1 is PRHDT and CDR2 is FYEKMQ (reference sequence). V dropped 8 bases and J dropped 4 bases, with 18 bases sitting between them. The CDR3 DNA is TGTGCCAGCGGTCGGAGAGGGCCGTGGTACAATGAGCAGTTCTTC. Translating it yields CASGRRGPWYNEQFF.

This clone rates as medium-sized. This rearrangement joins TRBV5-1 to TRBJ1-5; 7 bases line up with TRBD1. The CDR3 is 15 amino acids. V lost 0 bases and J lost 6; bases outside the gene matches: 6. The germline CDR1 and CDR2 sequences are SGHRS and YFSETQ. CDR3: CASSLGGQSGQPQHF. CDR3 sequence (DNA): TGCGCCAGCAGCTTGGGGGGACAGAGCGGTCAGCCCCAGCATTTT.

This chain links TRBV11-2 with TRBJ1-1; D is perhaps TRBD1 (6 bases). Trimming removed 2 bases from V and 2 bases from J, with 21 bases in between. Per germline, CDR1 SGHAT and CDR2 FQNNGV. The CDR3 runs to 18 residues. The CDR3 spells CASSLRWAAGARNTEAFF. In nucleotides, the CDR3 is TGTGCCAGCAGCTTACGATGGGCGGCAGGGGCCCGTAACACTGAAGCTTTCTTT.

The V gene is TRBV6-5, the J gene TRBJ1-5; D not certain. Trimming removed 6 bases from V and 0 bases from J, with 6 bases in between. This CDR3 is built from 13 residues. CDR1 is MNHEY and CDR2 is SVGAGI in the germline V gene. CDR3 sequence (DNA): TGTGCCAGCAGAGTTAATAGCAATCAGCCCCAGCATTTT. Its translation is CASRVNSNQPQHF.

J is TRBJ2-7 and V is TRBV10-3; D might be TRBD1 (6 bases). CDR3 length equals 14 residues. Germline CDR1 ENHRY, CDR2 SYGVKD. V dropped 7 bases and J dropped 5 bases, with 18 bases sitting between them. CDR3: CAIMGHPSGDEQYF. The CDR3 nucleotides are TGTGCCATCATGGGACACCCCTCCGGGGACGAGCAGTACTTC.

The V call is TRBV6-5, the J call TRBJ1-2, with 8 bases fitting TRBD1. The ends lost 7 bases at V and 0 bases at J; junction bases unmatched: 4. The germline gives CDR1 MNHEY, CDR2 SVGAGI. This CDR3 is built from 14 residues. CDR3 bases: TGTGCCAGCACCGACAGGGGCTCTAACTATGGCTACACCTTC. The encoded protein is CASTDRGSNYGYTF.

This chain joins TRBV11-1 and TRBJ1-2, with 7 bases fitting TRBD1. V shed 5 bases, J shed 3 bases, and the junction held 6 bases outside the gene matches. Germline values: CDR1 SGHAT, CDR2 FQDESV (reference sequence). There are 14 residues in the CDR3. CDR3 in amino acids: CASSALGGYYGYTF. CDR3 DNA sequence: TGTGCCAGCAGCGCCTTAGGGGGCTACTATGGCTACACCTTC.

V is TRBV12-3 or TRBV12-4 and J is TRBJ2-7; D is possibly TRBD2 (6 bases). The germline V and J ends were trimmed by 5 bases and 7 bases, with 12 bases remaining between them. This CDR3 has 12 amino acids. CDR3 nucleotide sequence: TGTGCCAGCAGTCTACCAGGAGGGGAGCAGTACGTC. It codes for CASSLPGGEQYV.

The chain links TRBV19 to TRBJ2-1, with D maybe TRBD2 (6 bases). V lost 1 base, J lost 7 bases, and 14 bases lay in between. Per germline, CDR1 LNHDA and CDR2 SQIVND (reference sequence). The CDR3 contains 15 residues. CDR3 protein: CASSIGALAGNEQFF. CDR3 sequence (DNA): TGTGCCAGTAGTATAGGGGCACTAGCTGGTAATGAGCAGTTCTTC.

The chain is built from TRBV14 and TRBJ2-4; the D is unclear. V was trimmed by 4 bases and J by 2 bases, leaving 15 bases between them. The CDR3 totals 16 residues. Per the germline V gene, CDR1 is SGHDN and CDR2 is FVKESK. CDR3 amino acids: CASSRQGSLTKNIQYF. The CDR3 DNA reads TGTGCCAGCAGCCGCCAAGGCAGCTTGACCAAAAACATTCAGTACTTC.

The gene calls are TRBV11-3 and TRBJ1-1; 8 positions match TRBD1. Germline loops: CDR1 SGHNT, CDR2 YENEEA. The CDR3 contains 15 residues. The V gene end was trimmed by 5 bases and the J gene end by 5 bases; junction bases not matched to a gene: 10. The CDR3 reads CASSPRGTGSTEAFF. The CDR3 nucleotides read TGTGCCAGCAGCCCTCGCGGGACAGGTTCGACTGAAGCTTTCTTT.

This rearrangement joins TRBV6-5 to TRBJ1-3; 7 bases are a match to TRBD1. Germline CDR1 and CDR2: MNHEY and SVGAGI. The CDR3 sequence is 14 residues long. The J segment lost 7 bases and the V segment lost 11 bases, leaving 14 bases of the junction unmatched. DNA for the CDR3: TGTGCCGGCGAAGGACAGGAGGGAACGAACACCATATATTTT. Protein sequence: CAGEGQEGTNTIYF.

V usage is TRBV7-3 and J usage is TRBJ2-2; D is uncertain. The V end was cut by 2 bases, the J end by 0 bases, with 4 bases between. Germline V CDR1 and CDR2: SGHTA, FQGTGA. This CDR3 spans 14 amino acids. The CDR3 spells CASSLAPNTGELFF. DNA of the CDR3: TGTGCCAGCAGCTTAGCTCCGAACACCGGGGAGCTGTTTTTT. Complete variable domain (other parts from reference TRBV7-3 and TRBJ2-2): GAGVSQTPSNKVTEKGKYVELRCDPISGHTALYWYRQSLGQGPEFLIYFQGTGAADDSGLPNDRFFAVRPEGSVSTLKIQRTERGDSAVYLCASSLAPNTGELFFGEGSRLTVL.

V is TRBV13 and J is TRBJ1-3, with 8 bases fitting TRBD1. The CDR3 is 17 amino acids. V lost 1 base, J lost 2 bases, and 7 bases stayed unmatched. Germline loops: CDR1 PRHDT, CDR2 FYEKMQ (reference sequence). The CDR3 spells CASSLDRQGQPGNTIYF. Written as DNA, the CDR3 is TGTGCCAGCAGCTTAGATCGACAGGGGCAACCTGGAAACACCATATATTTT.

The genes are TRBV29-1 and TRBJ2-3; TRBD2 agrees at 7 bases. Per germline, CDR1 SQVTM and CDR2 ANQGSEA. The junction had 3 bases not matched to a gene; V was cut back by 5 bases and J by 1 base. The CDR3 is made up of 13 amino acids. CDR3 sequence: CSVSRGGTDTQYF. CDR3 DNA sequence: TGCAGCGTTTCTCGGGGGGGCACAGATACGCAGTATTTT.

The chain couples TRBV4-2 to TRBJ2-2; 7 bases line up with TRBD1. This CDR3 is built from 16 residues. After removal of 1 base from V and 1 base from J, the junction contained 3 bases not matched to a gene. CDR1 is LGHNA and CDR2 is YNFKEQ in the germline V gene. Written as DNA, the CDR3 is TGTGCCAGCAGCCAAGCGACAGGGCAGAACACCGGGGAGCTGTTTTTT. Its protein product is CASSQATGQNTGELFF.

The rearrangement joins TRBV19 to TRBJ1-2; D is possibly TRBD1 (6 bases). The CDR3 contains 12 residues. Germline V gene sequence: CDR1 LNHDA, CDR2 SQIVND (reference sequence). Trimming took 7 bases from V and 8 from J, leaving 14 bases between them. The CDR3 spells CASTDFRGGYTF. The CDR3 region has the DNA TGTGCCAGTACCGATTTCAGGGGCGGCTACACCTTC.

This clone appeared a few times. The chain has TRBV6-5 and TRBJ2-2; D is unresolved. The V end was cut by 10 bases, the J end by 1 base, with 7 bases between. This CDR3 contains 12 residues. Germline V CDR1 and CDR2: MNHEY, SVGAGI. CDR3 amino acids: CATRLNTGELFF. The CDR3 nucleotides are TGTGCCACTAGGTTGAACACCGGGGAGCTGTTTTTT.

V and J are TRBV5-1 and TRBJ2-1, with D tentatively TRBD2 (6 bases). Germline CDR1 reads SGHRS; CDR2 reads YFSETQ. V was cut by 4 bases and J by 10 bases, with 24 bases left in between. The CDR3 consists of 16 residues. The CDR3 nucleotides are TGCGCCAGCAGCCTGGGGGGAGCGGCCCTTGGGGAGGAGCAGTTCTTC. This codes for CASSLGGAALGEEQFF.

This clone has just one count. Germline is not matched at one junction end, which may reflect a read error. This chain's CDR3 is CASSPQGNTEAFF. DNA of the CDR3: TGTGCCAGCTCCCCACAGGGCAACACTGAAGCTTTCTTT. The V call is TRBV18, the J call TRBJ1-1; maybe TRBD1 (6 bases). Germline lookup yields CDR1 KGHSH and CDR2 LQKENI. CDR3 size: 13 residues.

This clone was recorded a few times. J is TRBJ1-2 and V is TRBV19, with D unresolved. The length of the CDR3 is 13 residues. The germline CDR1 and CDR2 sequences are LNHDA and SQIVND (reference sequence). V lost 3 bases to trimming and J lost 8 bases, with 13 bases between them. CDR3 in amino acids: CASSISPGVGYTF. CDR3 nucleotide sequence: TGTGCCAGTAGTATTTCACCCGGGGTGGGCTACACCTTC.

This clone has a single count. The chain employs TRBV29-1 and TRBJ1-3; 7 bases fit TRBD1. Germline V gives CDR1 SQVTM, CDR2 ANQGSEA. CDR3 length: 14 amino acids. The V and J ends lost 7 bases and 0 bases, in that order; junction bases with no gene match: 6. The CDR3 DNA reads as TGCAGCGCTCAGGGGGGCCTCTCTGGAAACACCATATATTTT. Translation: CSAQGGLSGNTIYF.